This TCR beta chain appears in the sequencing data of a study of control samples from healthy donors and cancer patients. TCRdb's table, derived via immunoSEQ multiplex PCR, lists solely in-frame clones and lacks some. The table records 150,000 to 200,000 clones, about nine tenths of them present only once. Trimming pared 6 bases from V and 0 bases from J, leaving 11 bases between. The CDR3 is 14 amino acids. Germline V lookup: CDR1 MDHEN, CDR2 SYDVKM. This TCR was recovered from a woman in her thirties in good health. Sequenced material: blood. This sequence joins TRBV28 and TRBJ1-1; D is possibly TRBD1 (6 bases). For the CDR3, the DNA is TGTGCCAGCAGAAAAGGGGGAGTGAACACTGAAGCTTTCTTT. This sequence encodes CASRKGGVNTEAFF.